The clone carrying this T cell receptor (beta chain) was counted only a few times. Its antigen is as yet unknown. This sample is part of a study of Ad26.COV2.S vaccination and SARS-CoV-2 variants. Study details: Dosing was one shot or two shots 56 days apart. General study points: Whether participants received vaccine or placebo, their non-spike TCR breadth was similar.

Regarding treatment: some 20 received Ad26.COV2.S at low or high dose, single or two shots; a few received placebo; per-sample allocation not given. Repertoires come from day 63 after the first vaccine or placebo injection. This CDR3 has 12 amino acids. The V end was cut by 0 bases, the J end by 7 bases, with 8 bases between. The germline V gene encodes CDR1 SGHKS and CDR2 YYEKEE (reference sequence). Generated by immunoSEQ multiplex PCR, the TCRdb table keeps only in-frame clones and is missing some. The data contain approximately 300,000 clones, roughly 84% of them singletons. The sample consisted of peripheral blood, taken in a trial of Ad26.COV2.S vaccine versus placebo. The chain couples TRBV5-5 to TRBJ2-7; no clear D gene. The TCR was taken from a person between 18 and 59 years old who received the Ad26.COV2.S COVID-19 vaccine or a placebo. CDR3 amino acids: CASSLGLTEQYF. DNA for the CDR3: TGTGCCAGCAGCTTGGGCCTAACAGAGCAGTACTTC.